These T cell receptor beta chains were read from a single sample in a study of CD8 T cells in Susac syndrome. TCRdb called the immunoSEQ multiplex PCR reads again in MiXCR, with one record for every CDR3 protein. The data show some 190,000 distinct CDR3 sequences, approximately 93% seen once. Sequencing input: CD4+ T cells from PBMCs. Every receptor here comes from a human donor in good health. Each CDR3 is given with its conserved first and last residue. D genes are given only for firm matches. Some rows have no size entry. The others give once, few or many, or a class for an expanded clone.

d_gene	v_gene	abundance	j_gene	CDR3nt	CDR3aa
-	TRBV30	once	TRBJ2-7	TGTGCCTTAACTAGGGCGGCCTACGAGCAGTACTTC	CALTRAAYEQYF
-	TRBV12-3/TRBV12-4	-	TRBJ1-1	TGTGCCAGCAGCCCCGGACCGAACACTGAAGCTTTCTTT	CASSPGPNTEAFF
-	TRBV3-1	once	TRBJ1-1	TGTGCCAGCAGCTCAAAAAGGGTAGAGACTGAAGCTTTCTTT	CASSSKRVETEAFF
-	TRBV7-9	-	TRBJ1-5	TGTGCCAGCAGCTTTGGATCAGCTCAGCCCCAGCATTTT	CASSFGSAQPQHF
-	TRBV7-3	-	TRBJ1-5	TGTGCCAGCAGCAACCCCCCGGGCGGAGGGAGGCCCCAGCATTTT	CASSNPPGGGRPQHF
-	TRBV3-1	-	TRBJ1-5	TGTGCCAGCAGCTTTGGGACGGACAATCAGCCCCAGCATTTT	CASSFGTDNQPQHF
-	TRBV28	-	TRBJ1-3	TGTGCCAGCAGGCCAGGTGGAAACACCATATATTTT	CASRPGGNTIYF
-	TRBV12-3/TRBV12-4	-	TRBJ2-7	TGTGCCAGCAGTAGACTCTACGAGCAGTACTTC	CASSRLYEQYF
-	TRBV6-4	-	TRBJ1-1	TGTGCCAGCAGTGATCCCCTTCGAGGGATCACTGAAGCTTTCTTT	CASSDPLRGITEAFF
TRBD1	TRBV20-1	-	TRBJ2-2	TGCAGTGCTTCGGACAGGGGGAACGGGGAGCTGTTTTTT	CSASDRGNGELFF
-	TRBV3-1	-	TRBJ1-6	TGTGCCAGCAGCCAAGGACCGACTGGTTCACCCCTCCACTTT	CASSQGPTGSPLHF
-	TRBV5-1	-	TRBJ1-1	TGCGCCAGCAGCTTGACAGGGAGCGCTGAAGCTTTCTTT	CASSLTGSAEAFF
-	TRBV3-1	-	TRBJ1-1	TGTGCCAGCAGCAAACAAAGGGGAGGGGTCCCAAACACTGAAGCTTTCTTT	CASSKQRGGVPNTEAFF
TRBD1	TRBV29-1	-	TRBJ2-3	TGCAGCGTCGATCGGGACAGGACAGATACGCAGTATTTT	CSVDRDRTDTQYF
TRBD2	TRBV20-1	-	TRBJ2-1	TGCAGTGCTAGAGATCTAGCGGGGGGGCCTAACTACAATGAGCAGTTCTTC	CSARDLAGGPNYNEQFF
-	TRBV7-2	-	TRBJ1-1	TGTGCCAGCAGCCATGGAGGGGGGAAAAAAACTGAAGCTTTCTTT	CASSHGGGKKTEAFF
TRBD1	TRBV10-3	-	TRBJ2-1	TGTGCCATCAGTGAGGGACAGGTCAATGAGCAGTTCTTC	CAISEGQVNEQFF
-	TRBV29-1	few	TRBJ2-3	TGCAGCGTTGCGAGAGCCCTCAGGGCAGATACGCAGTATTTT	CSVARALRADTQYF
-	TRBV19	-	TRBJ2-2	TGTGCCAGTAGTCGACAGCCGTCAGCCGGGGAGCTGTTTTTT	CASSRQPSAGELFF
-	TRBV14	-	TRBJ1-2	TGTGCCAGCAGCCGAAGCGACACGAGGGACGCTGGCTACACCTTC	CASSRSDTRDAGYTF
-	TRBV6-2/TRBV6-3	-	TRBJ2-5	TGTGCCAGCGCCTCGGCGGAGAGAGAGACCCAGTACTTC	CASASAERETQYF
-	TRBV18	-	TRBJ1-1	TGTGCCAGCTCACCAGGGACTGGAGCTTTCTTT	CASSPGTGAFF
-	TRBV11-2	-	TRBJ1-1	TGTGCCAGCAGCCTGACAGGAGCGGCGAACACTGAAGCTTTCTTT	CASSLTGAANTEAFF
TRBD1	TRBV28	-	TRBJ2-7	TGTGCCAGCAGTTCGACAGGGCCCGGAGACGAGCAGTACTTC	CASSSTGPGDEQYF
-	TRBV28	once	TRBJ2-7	TGTGCCAGCAGTAACCGCTACGAGCAGTACTTC	CASSNRYEQYF
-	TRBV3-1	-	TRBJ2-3	TGTGCCAGCAGCCAAGACTACACAGATACGCAGTATTTT	CASSQDYTDTQYF
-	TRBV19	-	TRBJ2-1	TGTGCCACCGCCGGGTTACGGTCCTACAATGAGCAGTTCTTC	CATAGLRSYNEQFF
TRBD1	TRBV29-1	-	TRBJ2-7	TGCAGCGTTTCCCGCTGGGACAGGGCAGGCGAGCAGTACTTC	CSVSRWDRAGEQYF